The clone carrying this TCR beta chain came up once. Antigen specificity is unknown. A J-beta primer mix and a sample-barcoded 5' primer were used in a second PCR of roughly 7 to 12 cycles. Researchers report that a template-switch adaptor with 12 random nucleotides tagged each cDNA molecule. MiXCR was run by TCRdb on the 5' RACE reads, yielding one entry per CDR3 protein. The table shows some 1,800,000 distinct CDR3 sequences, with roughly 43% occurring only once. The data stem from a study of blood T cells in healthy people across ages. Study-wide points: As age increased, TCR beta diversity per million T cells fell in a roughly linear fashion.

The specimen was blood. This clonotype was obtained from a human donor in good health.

The CDR3 protein is CASSVGGQYGYTF. CDR3 nucleotides: TGTGCCAGCAGCGTGGGGGGCCAGTATGGCTACACCTTC. V gene TRBV7-2 combines with J gene TRBJ1-2, with TRBD1 as a possible D gene (6 bases). This CDR3 spans 13 amino acids. Trimming removed 5 bases at V and 5 bases at J, with 12 bases between. Germline CDR1 reads SGHTA; CDR2 reads FQGNSA.